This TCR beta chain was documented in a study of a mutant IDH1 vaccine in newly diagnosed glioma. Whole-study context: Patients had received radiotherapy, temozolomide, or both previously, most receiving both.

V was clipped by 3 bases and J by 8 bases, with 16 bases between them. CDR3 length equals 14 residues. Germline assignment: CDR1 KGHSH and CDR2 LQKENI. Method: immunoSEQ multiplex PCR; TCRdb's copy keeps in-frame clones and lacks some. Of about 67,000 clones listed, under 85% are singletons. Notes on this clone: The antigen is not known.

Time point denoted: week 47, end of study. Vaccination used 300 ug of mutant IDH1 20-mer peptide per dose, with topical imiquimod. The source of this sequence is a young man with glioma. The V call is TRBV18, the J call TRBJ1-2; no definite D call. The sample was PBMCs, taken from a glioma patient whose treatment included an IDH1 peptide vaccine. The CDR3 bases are TGTGCCAGCTCACCTGGTCCCGGGCTATTGGGCTACACCTTC. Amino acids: CASSPGPGLLGYTF.